This passage covers 31 T cell receptor beta chains from one sample sequenced in a study of T cell changes during pregnancy in multiple sclerosis. Generated by immunoSEQ multiplex PCR, the TCRdb table keeps only in-frame clones and is missing some. The sample holds roughly 57,000 clones, around 93% seen once. The sample here was CD4+ T cells from peripheral blood mononuclear cells, taken after pregnancy. All receptors derive from a female donor with multiple sclerosis, enrolled in a pregnancy study.

V gene TRBV7-9 combines with J gene TRBJ1-3; TRBD1 might be the D (6 bases). Between the trimmed V and J ends, which lost 6 bases and 4 bases, there was a span of 13 bases. The CDR3 runs to 14 residues. The germline V gene has CDR1 SEHNR and CDR2 FQNEAQ (reference sequence). CDR3 coding DNA: TGTGCCAGCAGAACCCGGCAGGGGGGAAACACCATATATTTT. Its protein product is CASRTRQGGNTIYF. Looking up the rest from reference TRBV7-9 and TRBJ1-3 gives the full variable domain: DTGVSQNPRHKITKRGQNVTFRCDPISEHNRLYWYRQTLGQGPEFLTYFQNEAQLEKSRLLSDRFSAERPKGSFSTLEIQRTEQGDSAMYLCASRTRQGGNTIYFGEGSWLTVV.

V usage is TRBV5-6 and J usage is TRBJ1-4, with 11 bases identical to TRBD1. Germline loops: CDR1 SGHDT, CDR2 YYEEEE. CDR3 length: 17 residues. V gave up 0 bases and J gave up 6 bases; unmatched junction bases: 7. The CDR3, as DNA: TGTGCCAGCAGCTTGGTGGCCGGGACAGGGGGGTATGAAAAACTGTTTTTT. Its protein product is CASSLVAGTGGYEKLFF.

The chain recombines TRBV7-8 with TRBJ2-7; TRBD1 aligns across 8 bases. CDR3 size: 15 residues. V was clipped by 4 bases and J by 6 bases; unmatched bases: 11. Germline loops: CDR1 SGHVS, CDR2 FQNEAQ. In DNA, the CDR3 is TGTGCCAGCAGCTCTGGACAGGGCCTCCTAAGCGAGCAGTACTTC. Encoded protein: CASSSGQGLLSEQYF.

The V and J genes are TRBV6-1 and TRBJ2-7; TRBD1 might be the D (5 bases). This CDR3 is 15 amino acids long. The germline V and J ends were trimmed by 2 bases and 5 bases, with 16 bases remaining between them. Looked up from germline, CDR1 is MNHNS and CDR2 is SASEGT. CDR3 amino acids: CASSEPPGPVHEQYF. The CDR3 nucleotides are TGTGCCAGCAGTGAACCCCCAGGGCCGGTCCACGAGCAGTACTTC.

V and J are TRBV2 and TRBJ2-2; 8 bases map to TRBD1. The V segment lost 6 bases and the J segment 5 bases; nucleotides outside the gene matches: 5. Germline CDR1 is SNHLY and CDR2 is FYNNEI. The CDR3 has 14 amino acids. This CDR3 reads CASRNTGGTGELFF. The CDR3 coding sequence is TGTGCCAGCAGGAATACAGGGGGAACCGGGGAGCTGTTTTTT.

This rearrangement joins TRBV4-1 to TRBJ1-4, with TRBD1 matching 10 bases. Losses at the gene ends were 5 bases for V and 7 bases for J; bases not matched to a gene: 4. Germline CDR1 MGHRA, CDR2 YSYEKL. This CDR3 is built from 14 residues. This chain's CDR3 is CASSAGQGSEKLFF. The CDR3 bases are TGCGCCAGCAGCGCGGGACAGGGGAGTGAAAAACTGTTTTTT.

V usage is TRBV18 and J usage is TRBJ2-1; TRBD2 matches at 8 bases. The CDR3 extends over 17 amino acids. V was clipped by 2 bases and J by 0 bases; unmatched bases: 6. Germline V gives CDR1 KGHSH, CDR2 LQKENI. For the CDR3, the DNA is TGTGCCAGCTCACCAAGGAGCGGGGGTAACTCCTACAATGAGCAGTTCTTC. Translation gives CASSPRSGGNSYNEQFF.

The rearrangement uses TRBV30 and TRBJ1-4, with 7 nucleotides matching TRBD1. V shed 7 bases and J 5 bases; nucleotides not matched to a gene: 7. Germline lookup yields CDR1 GTSNPN and CDR2 SVGIG (reference sequence). The CDR3 totals 13 residues. This chain's CDR3 is CASTGARNEKLFF. CDR3 sequence (DNA): TGTGCCTCCACAGGGGCGAGGAATGAAAAACTGTTTTTT.

A word on this clone: This sample includes further DNA sequences coding for the same CDR3. This rearrangement joins TRBV20-1 to TRBJ2-5; maybe TRBD2 (5 bases). This CDR3 region has 11 residues. Per the germline V gene, CDR1 is DFQATT and CDR2 is SNEGSKA (reference sequence). Trimming left V 6 bases short and J 4 bases short, with 9 bases between. This CDR3 is CSAGEGETQYF. Written as DNA, the CDR3 is TGCAGTGCAGGTGAGGGAGAGACCCAGTACTTC.

The rearrangement joins TRBV5-6 to TRBJ2-3; unclear D gene. The CDR3 is 14 amino acids. Germline CDR1 SGHDT, CDR2 YYEEEE. V lost 0 bases and J 2 bases, leaving 7 bases between the germline ends. CDR3 DNA: TGTGCCAGCAGCTTGGGACTTTACACAGATACGCAGTATTTT. Encoded protein: CASSLGLYTDTQYF. Together with reference TRBV5-6 and TRBJ2-3, the CDR3 gives the full variable domain: DAGVTQSPTHLIKTRGQQVTLRCSPKSGHDTVSWYQQALGQGPQFIFQYYEEEERQRGNFPDRFSGHQFPNYSSELNVNALLLGDSALYLCASSLGLYTDTQYFGPGTRLTVL.

This clone has only one observation. The genes are TRBV7-2 and TRBJ1-5, with D tentatively TRBD1 (5 bases). Trimming stripped 2 bases from V and 7 bases from J, with 18 bases between. Germline-derived CDR1 and CDR2 are SGHTA and FQGNSA. The CDR3 sequence is 16 residues long. The CDR3 nucleotides read TGTGCCAGCAGCTTATCTCTCGGCCAGGGTGGACAGCCCCAGCATTTT. The encoded protein is CASSLSLGQGGQPQHF. The full variable domain, its missing parts supplied by reference TRBV7-2 and TRBJ1-5, is GAGVSQSPSNKVTEKGKDVELRCDPISGHTALYWYRQSLGQGLEFLIYFQGNSAPDKSGLPSDRFSAERTGGSVSTLTIQRTQQEDSAVYLCASSLSLGQGGQPQHFGDGTRLSIL.

This chain connects TRBV7-6 to TRBJ2-4; 9 bases fit TRBD1. The length of the CDR3 is 15 residues. V shed 4 bases and J 9 bases; nucleotides not matched to a gene: 10. Germline CDR1 reads SGHVS; CDR2 reads FNYEAQ. The CDR3 region has the DNA TGTGCCAGCAGCTCGGGGACAGGGAAGGTGGGCATTCAGTACTTC. Translation: CASSSGTGKVGIQYF.

The chain employs TRBV27 and TRBJ2-7; a possible D gene is TRBD1 (6 bases). Germline V lookup: CDR1 MNHEY, CDR2 SMNVEV (reference sequence). This CDR3 region has 14 residues. Trimming took 3 bases from V and 4 from J, leaving 13 bases between them. The CDR3: CASSFLGANYEQYF. In DNA form, the CDR3 reads TGTGCCAGCAGTTTTCTGGGGGCGAATTACGAGCAGTACTTC.

V and J are TRBV5-4 and TRBJ2-5, with 8 nucleotides matching TRBD1. The CDR3 sequence is 16 residues long. The J segment lost 5 bases and the V segment lost 4 bases, leaving 13 bases of the junction unmatched. CDR1 and CDR2 from the germline V gene are SGHNT and YYREEE (reference sequence). The CDR3 sequence: CASSGGTGKVGETQYF. The CDR3 DNA is TGTGCCAGCAGCGGTGGGACAGGAAAGGTGGGCGAGACCCAGTACTTC.

CDR3 bases: TGTGCCAGCAGCAACAGGGCGGACACTGAAGCTTTCTTT. This encodes CASSNRADTEAFF. The chain combines TRBV7-2 with TRBJ1-1; a weak D match, TRBD1 (6 bases). The V end lost 5 bases, the J end lost 3 bases, and 10 bases lay between the germline ends. Germline V CDR1 and CDR2: SGHTA, FQGNSA. The CDR3 has 13 residues.

This sequence joins TRBV5-6 and TRBJ1-2; perhaps TRBD1 as D (6 bases). The CDR3 runs to 13 residues. Trimming shortened V by 0 bases and J by 4 bases, and 7 bases separated the two germline ends. The V gene's germline CDR1 is SGHDT and CDR2 YYEEEE. CDR3 bases: TGTGCCAGCAGCTTGGAGGGGGTCTATGGCTACACCTTC. Encoded protein: CASSLEGVYGYTF. Full variable domain (rest looked up from reference TRBV5-6 and TRBJ1-2): DAGVTQSPTHLIKTRGQQVTLRCSPKSGHDTVSWYQQALGQGPQFIFQYYEEEERQRGNFPDRFSGHQFPNYSSELNVNALLLGDSALYLCASSLEGVYGYTFGSGTRLTVV.

The CDR3 DNA reads as TGTGCCATGGGCCAGGGACAGGATAATTCACCCCTCCACTTT. It encodes CAMGQGQDNSPLHF. V gene TRBV10-3 combines with J gene TRBJ1-6, with 8 bases that match TRBD1. Trimming cost V 9 bases and J 5 bases; bases outside gene matches: 6. The CDR3 totals 14 residues. The germline gives CDR1 ENHRY, CDR2 SYGVKD.

The V call is TRBV5-6, the J call TRBJ2-7; 7 bases match TRBD1. Germline CDR1 is SGHDT and CDR2 is YYEEEE. After removal of 3 bases from V and 6 bases from J, the junction contained 9 bases not matched to a gene. This CDR3 is built from 14 residues. CDR3 residues: CASSSGPDRSEQYF. The CDR3 nucleotides read TGTGCCAGCAGCTCCGGGCCGGACAGGTCCGAGCAGTACTTC.

The CDR3: CASSFLGADTEAFF. Written as DNA, the CDR3 is TGTGCCAGCAGCTTTCTGGGGGCGGACACTGAAGCTTTCTTT. V is TRBV7-2 and J is TRBJ1-1; perhaps TRBD1 as D (6 bases). This CDR3 spans 14 amino acids. Germline CDR1 is SGHTA and CDR2 is FQGNSA. V dropped 3 bases and J dropped 3 bases, with 11 bases sitting between them.

The gene calls are TRBV10-3 and TRBJ2-1, with 8 bases lining up with TRBD1. This CDR3 is 12 amino acids long. The J segment lost 7 bases and the V segment lost 9 bases, leaving 5 bases of the junction unmatched. Germline values: CDR1 ENHRY, CDR2 SYGVKD. The CDR3 protein is CAIKQGGNEQFF. CDR3 DNA sequence: TGTGCCATAAAACAGGGGGGAAATGAGCAGTTCTTC.

This chain links TRBV29-1 with TRBJ2-1; TRBD2 matches 7 bases. With V trimmed by 6 bases and J by 0 bases, 8 bases remained unmatched. This CDR3 has 15 amino acids. The germline V gene has CDR1 SQVTM and CDR2 ANQGSEA. The DNA for the CDR3 is TGCAGCGTCGAGGGAGGGCCCAGCTCCTACAATGAGCAGTTCTTC. Its protein product is CSVEGGPSSYNEQFF.

This chain connects TRBV7-9 to TRBJ1-1; TRBD1 agrees at 7 bases. The germline CDR1 and CDR2 sequences are SEHNR and FQNEAQ (reference sequence). The CDR3 is made up of 14 amino acids. V gave up 5 bases and J gave up 3 bases; unmatched junction bases: 6. The CDR3 region has the DNA TGTGCCAGCAGCCTCGGGACAGTTTACACTGAAGCTTTCTTT. Protein: CASSLGTVYTEAFF.

The chain carries TRBV9 and TRBJ2-3; 8 bases map to TRBD2. V shed 4 bases, J shed 14 bases, and the junction held 15 bases outside the gene matches. CDR3 length: 14 residues. Looked up from germline, CDR1 is SGDLS and CDR2 is YYNGEE. DNA for the CDR3: TGTGCCAGCAGCCCAGCGTCAGCGGGAGCCAATGTGTATTTT. Translated: CASSPASAGANVYF.

The V and J genes are TRBV19 and TRBJ1-2, with 9 bases identical to TRBD1. The CDR3 consists of 13 residues. Germline CDR1 reads LNHDA; CDR2 reads SQIVND (reference sequence). V shed 5 bases and J 7 bases; nucleotides not matched to a gene: 5. The CDR3 nucleotides are TGTGCCAGTAGTGAACAGGGGGCGGTTGGCTACACCTTC. This translates into CASSEQGAVGYTF.

The rearrangement joins TRBV27 to TRBJ2-2, with 7 bases identical to TRBD1. Germline CDR1 reads MNHEY; CDR2 reads SMNVEV (reference sequence). This CDR3 has 15 residues. The V gene end was trimmed by 3 bases and the J gene end by 1 base; junction bases not matched to a gene: 2. CDR3: CASSLGTVNTGELFF. CDR3 nucleotides: TGTGCCAGCAGTTTGGGGACAGTGAACACCGGGGAGCTGTTTTTT.

This sequence joins TRBV6-5 and TRBJ2-7, with a tentative D call TRBD1 (5 bases). The CDR3 totals 14 residues. Trimming left V 6 bases short and J 2 bases short, with 14 bases between. The germline gives CDR1 MNHEY, CDR2 SVGAGI. The CDR3 here is CASSPTGRAYEQYF. As DNA, the CDR3 is TGTGCCAGCAGCCCCACAGGACGTGCCTACGAGCAGTACTTC.

The gene calls are TRBV9 and TRBJ2-3, with D uncertain. The CDR3 totals 12 residues. Germline V gives CDR1 SGDLS, CDR2 YYNGEE. With 4 bases removed from V and 3 bases from J, the gap between germline ends came to 6 bases. The CDR3 protein is CASSPRTDTQYF. For the CDR3, the DNA is TGTGCCAGCAGCCCCCGGACAGATACGCAGTATTTT.

This clone has just one count. V gene TRBV6-5 combines with J gene TRBJ1-2; D possibly corresponds to TRBD1 (5 bases). Germline V lookup: CDR1 MNHEY, CDR2 SVGAGI. The V and J ends lost 2 bases and 1 base respectively, with 14 bases between them. This CDR3 is 16 amino acids long. The CDR3 region has the DNA TGTGCCAGCAGTTACGGGGGGACGGACGATAACTATGGCTACACCTTC. Its protein product is CASSYGGTDDNYGYTF.

The chain employs TRBV4-3 and TRBJ2-7, with 11 bases lining up with TRBD2. This CDR3 is built from 15 residues. J gave up 4 bases and V 1 base, and 3 bases lay outside the gene matches. CDR1 and CDR2 from the germline V gene are LGHNA and YSLEER. CDR3 loop: CASSQVAGGSYEQYF. Written as DNA, the CDR3 is TGCGCCAGCAGCCAAGTAGCGGGGGGGTCGTACGAGCAGTACTTC.

The CDR3 coding sequence is TGCGCCAGCAGCCGCGTGACAGGGGAGGAGACCCAGTACTTC. Translating gives CASSRVTGEETQYF. The chain has TRBV4-3 and TRBJ2-5; the match to TRBD1 covers 8 bases. CDR3 length: 14 amino acids. CDR1 is LGHNA and CDR2 is YSLEER in the germline V gene. J gave up 5 bases and V 4 bases, and 6 bases lay outside the gene matches.

This chain links TRBV7-9 with TRBJ2-1; 7 bases are shared with TRBD1. This CDR3 is 15 amino acids long. CDR1 and CDR2 (germline): SEHNR, FQNEAQ (reference sequence). The junction had 6 bases not matched to a gene; V was cut back by 4 bases and J by 3 bases. For the CDR3, the DNA is TGTGCCAGCAGCTCTCTAGACAGGGTCTACAATGAGCAGTTCTTC. Residues: CASSSLDRVYNEQFF. Full variable domain (remainder filled in from reference TRBV7-9 and TRBJ2-1): DTGVSQNPRHKITKRGQNVTFRCDPISEHNRLYWYRQTLGQGPEFLTYFQNEAQLEKSRLLSDRFSAERPKGSFSTLEIQRTEQGDSAMYLCASSSLDRVYNEQFFGPGTRLTVL.